This T cell receptor beta chain comes out of a study of T cell responses to AZD1222 COVID-19 vaccine. In its sample, this clone was seen a few times. Germline V CDR1 and CDR2: KGHSH, LQKENI. J gave up 6 bases and V 2 bases, and 3 bases lay outside the gene matches. CDR3 length: 13 amino acids. Assay used: immunoSEQ multiplex PCR; TCRdb lists only in-frame clones, some missing. The sample holds about 130,000 clones, roughly 85% seen once. Pooling covered second doses at about 4 or about 12 weeks. V usage is TRBV18 and J usage is TRBJ1-2; 7 bases are a match to TRBD1. This sequence originates from an adult who received the AZD1222 COVID-19 vaccine. Sequencing used peripheral blood, obtained 28 days after the second AZD1222 dose. Written as DNA, the CDR3 is TGTGCCAGCTCACCAAATACAGGGGATGGCTACACCTTC. Its translation is CASSPNTGDGYTF.